The clone carrying this TCR beta chain was observed a handful of times. The data were taken from a study of CD8+ T cells in alopecia areata. The CDR3 runs to 9 residues. Germline V CDR1 and CDR2: LNHDA, SQIVND (reference sequence). The V gene lost 8 bases and the J gene lost 6 bases, with 4 bases spanning the gap. RNA was isolated and reverse transcribed to cDNA, the sequencing template. The method was immunoSEQ multiplex PCR; TCRdb's version includes in-frame clones alone and lacks a portion of them. This table holds 98,000 or so clones, roughly 64% found once. The clonotype comes from a human donor in good health. The rearrangement joins TRBV19 to TRBJ1-2; D is uncertain. Sequences were obtained from CD8+ T cells sorted from blood. DNA of the CDR3: TGTGCCAGTGGCAATGGCTACACCTTC. It encodes CASGNGYTF.